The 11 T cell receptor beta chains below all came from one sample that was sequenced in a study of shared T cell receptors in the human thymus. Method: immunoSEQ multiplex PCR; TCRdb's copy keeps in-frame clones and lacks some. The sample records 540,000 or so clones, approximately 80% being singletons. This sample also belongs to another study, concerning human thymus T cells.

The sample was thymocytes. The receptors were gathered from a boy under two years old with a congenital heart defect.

In DNA, the CDR3 is TGTGCCAGCAGCTTGAAGGGCGGGAGCTCCTACAATGAGCAGTTCTTC. Its translation: CASSLKGGSSYNEQFF. V usage is TRBV5-5 and J usage is TRBJ2-1; TRBD2 matches at 7 bases. V was clipped by 1 base and J by 0 bases; unmatched bases: 4. Germline CDR1 is SGHKS and CDR2 is YYEKEE (reference sequence). This CDR3 has 16 residues.

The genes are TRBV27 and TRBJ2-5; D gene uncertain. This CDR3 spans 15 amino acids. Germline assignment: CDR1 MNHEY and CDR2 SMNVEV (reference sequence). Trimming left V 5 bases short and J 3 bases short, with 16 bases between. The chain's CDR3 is CASSPTMHAEETQYF. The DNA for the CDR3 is TGTGCCAGCAGTCCTACCATGCACGCCGAAGAGACCCAGTACTTC.

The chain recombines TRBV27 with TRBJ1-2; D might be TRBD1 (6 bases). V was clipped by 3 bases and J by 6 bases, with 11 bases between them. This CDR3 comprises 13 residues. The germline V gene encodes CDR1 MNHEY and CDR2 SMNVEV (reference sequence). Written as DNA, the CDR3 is TGTGCCAGCAGTTTGGACAGCCAAGATGGCTACACCTTC. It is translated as CASSLDSQDGYTF.

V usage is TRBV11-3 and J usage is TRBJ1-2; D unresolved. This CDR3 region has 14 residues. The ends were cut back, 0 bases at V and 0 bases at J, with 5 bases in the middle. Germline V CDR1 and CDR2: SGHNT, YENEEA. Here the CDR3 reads CASSLEAPNYGYTF. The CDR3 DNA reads TGTGCCAGCAGCTTAGAGGCTCCTAACTATGGCTACACCTTC.

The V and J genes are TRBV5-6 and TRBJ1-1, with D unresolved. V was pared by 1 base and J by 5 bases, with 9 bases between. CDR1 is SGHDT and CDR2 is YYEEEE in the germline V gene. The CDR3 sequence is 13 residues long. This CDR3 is CASSLFLQTEAFF. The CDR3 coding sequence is TGTGCCAGCAGCTTGTTTCTGCAGACTGAAGCTTTCTTT.

The CDR3 loop is CASSLRQGAGEQYF. CDR3 DNA sequence: TGTGCCAGCAGTTTGAGACAGGGGGCGGGGGAGCAGTACTTC. V is TRBV6-6 and J is TRBJ2-7; 10 bases align to TRBD1. Trimming cost V 4 bases and J 7 bases; bases outside gene matches: 7. The CDR3 has 14 residues. Per germline, CDR1 MNHNY and CDR2 SVGAGI (reference sequence).

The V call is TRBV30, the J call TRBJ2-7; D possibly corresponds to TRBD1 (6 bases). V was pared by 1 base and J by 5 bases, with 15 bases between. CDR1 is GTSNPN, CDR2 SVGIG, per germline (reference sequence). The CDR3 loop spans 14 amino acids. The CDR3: CAWSAQGNINEQYF. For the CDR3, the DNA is TGTGCCTGGAGTGCACAGGGTAATATCAACGAGCAGTACTTC.

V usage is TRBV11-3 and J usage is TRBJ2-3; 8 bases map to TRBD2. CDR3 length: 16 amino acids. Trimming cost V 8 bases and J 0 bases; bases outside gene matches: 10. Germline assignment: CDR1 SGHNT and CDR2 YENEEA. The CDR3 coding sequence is TGTGCCAGCGCGCCCGGGGCTAGCGGGAGCACAGATACGCAGTATTTT. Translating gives CASAPGASGSTDTQYF.

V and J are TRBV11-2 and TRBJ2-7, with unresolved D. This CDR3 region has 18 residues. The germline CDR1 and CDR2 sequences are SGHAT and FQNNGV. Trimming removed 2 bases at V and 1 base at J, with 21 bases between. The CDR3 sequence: CASSLSRGWSRVSYEQYF. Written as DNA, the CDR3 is TGTGCCAGCAGCTTATCCCGAGGTTGGTCGCGAGTGTCCTACGAGCAGTACTTC.

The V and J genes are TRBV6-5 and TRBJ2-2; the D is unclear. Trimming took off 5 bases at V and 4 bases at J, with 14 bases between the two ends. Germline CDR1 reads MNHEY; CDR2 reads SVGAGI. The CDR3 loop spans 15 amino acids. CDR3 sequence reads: CASSGLAAFTGELFF. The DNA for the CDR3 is TGTGCCAGCAGTGGATTAGCCGCCTTCACCGGGGAGCTGTTTTTT.

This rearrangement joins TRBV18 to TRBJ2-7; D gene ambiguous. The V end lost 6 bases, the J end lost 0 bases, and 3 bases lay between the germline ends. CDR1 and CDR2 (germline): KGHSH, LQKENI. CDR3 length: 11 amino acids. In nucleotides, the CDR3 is TGTGCCAGCTCCCTCTCCTACGAGCAGTACTTC. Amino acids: CASSLSYEQYF.